Presented here are 2 T cell receptor beta chains from one specimen sequenced in a study of T cell changes during pregnancy in multiple sclerosis. Sequencing was performed with immunoSEQ multiplex PCR; in TCRdb, only in-frame clones are kept and a portion is missing. The repertoire includes under 55,000 clones, nearly 95% of them detected once, and roughly 0.6% sits in the top ten. The sample consisted of CD4+ T cells from peripheral blood mononuclear cells, taken after pregnancy. All receptors come from a female donor in good health, enrolled as a control in a pregnancy study.

This clone was counted a few times. This chain links TRBV19 with TRBJ2-3, with D possibly TRBD1 on 6 matching bases. Germline V gives CDR1 LNHDA, CDR2 SQIVND (reference sequence). CDR3 length equals 13 residues. V shed 5 bases and J shed 5 bases, with 11 bases lying between them. CDR3 amino acids: CASSYLGGDTQYF. CDR3 nucleotide sequence: TGTGCCAGTAGTTATCTAGGGGGAGATACGCAGTATTTT.

This chain joins TRBV5-1 and TRBJ1-1, with 8 bases identical to TRBD1. Trimming removed 4 bases from V and 4 bases from J; junction bases left unmatched: 3. CDR1 and CDR2 (germline): SGHRS, YFSETQ. The CDR3 covers 13 residues. CDR3 protein: CASSPGQGTEAFF. The CDR3, as DNA: TGCGCCAGCAGCCCAGGACAGGGCACTGAAGCTTTCTTT.